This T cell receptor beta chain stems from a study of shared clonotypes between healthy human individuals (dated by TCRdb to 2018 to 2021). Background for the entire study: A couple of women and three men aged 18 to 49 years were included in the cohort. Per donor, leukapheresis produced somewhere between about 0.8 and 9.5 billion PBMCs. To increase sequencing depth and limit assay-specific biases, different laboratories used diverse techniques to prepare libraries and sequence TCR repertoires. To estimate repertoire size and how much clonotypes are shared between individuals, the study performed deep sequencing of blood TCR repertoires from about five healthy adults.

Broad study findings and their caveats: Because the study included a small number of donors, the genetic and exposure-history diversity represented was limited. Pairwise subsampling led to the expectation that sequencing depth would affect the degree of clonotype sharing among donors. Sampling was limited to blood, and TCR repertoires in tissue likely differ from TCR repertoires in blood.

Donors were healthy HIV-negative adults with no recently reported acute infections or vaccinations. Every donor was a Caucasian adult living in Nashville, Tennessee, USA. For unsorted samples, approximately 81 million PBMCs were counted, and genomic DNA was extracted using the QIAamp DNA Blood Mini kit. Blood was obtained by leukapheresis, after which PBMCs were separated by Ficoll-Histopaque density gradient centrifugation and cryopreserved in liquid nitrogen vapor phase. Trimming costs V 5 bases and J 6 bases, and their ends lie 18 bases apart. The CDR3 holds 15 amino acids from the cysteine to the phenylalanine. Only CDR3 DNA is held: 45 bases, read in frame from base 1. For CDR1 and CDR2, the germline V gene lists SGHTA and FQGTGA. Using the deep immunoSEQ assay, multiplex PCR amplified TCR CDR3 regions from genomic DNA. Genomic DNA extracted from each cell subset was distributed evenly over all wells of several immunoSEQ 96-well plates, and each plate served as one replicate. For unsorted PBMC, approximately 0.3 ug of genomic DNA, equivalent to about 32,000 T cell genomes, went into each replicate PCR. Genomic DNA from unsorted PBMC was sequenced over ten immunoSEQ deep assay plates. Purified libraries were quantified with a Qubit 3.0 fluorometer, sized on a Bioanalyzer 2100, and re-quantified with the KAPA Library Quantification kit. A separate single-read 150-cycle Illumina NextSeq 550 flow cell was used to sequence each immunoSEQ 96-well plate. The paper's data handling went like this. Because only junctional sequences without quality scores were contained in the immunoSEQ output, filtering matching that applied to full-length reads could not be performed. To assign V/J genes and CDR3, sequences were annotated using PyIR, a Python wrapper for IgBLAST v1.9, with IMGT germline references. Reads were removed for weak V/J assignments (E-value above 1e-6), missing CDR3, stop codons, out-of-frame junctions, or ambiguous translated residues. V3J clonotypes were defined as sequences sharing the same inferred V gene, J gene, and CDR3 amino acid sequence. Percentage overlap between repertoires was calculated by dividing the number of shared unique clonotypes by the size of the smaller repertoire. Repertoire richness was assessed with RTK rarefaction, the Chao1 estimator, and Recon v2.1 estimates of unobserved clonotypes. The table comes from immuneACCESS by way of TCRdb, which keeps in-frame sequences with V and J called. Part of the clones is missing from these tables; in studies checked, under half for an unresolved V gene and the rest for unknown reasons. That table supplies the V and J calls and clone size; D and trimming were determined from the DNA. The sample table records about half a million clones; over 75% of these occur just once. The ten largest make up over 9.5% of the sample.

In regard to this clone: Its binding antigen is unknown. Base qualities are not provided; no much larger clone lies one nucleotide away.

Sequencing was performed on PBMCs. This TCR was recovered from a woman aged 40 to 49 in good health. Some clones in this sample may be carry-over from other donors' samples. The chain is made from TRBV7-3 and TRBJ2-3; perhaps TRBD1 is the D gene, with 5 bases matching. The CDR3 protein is CASSRSLGPGDTQYF. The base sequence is TGTGCCAGCAGCCGAAGCTTGGGCCCAGGGGATACGCAGTATTTT.